This T cell receptor (beta chain) was found in a study of blood T cell repertoires in COVID-19. Only in-frame clones appear in the TCRdb table, and some are missing; sequencing was by immunoSEQ multiplex PCR. The sample gives about 480,000 clones, roughly 87% of which show up once; about 0.91% is in the top ten. Patients at the Seattle site were enrolled during active infection and followed longitudinally. Looked up from germline, CDR1 is MNHNS and CDR2 is SASEGT. The CDR3 is 17 amino acids. Deletions cut 2 bases from V and 2 bases from J, with 16 bases between. The sequence was obtained from a man aged 18-30 years with COVID-19, enrolled during active disease. Sequencing was carried out using peripheral blood. The rearrangement joins TRBV6-1 to TRBJ1-5; D may be TRBD1 (6 bases). CDR3 in amino acids: CASSEQFGGAGNQPQHF. The DNA of the CDR3 is TGTGCCAGCAGTGAACAATTTGGGGGGGCAGGCAATCAGCCCCAGCATTTT.